The 13 T cell receptor beta chains reported below all come from one sample, sequenced in a study of blood T cells in healthy people across ages. PCR was performed a second time for about 7 to 11 cycles using a sample-barcoded 5' primer and a J-beta primer mix. TCRdb ran MiXCR on the 5' RACE reads and lists one entry per CDR3 protein. The table includes hundreds of thousands of distinct CDR3 sequences, roughly 50% detected once. What was sequenced was blood. Every receptor here comes from an older woman in good health.

This clonotype has only one observation. Possible read error: a much larger clone is one base away. CDR3 coding DNA: TGTGCCAGCAGCGCTAGCGGGAATGGGCAGTTCTTC. This translates into CASSASGNGQFF. This chain uses TRBV11-2 with TRBJ2-1, with TRBD2 matching over 9 bases. The CDR3 contains 12 residues. Germline V gene data show CDR1 as SGHAT and CDR2 as FQNNGV.

The rearrangement links TRBV9 to TRBJ1-2; D is perhaps TRBD1 (5 bases). The CDR3 is made up of 15 amino acids. Trimming removed 4 bases at V and 4 bases at J, with 17 bases between. Germline-derived CDR1 and CDR2 are SGDLS and YYNGEE. The CDR3 sequence is CASSPWGTGAYGYTF. DNA for the CDR3: TGTGCCAGCAGCCCATGGGGGACCGGAGCCTATGGCTACACCTTC.

Many counts were recorded for this clonotype. The J gene is TRBJ2-6, the V gene TRBV29-1, with no clear D. CDR3 length: 14 amino acids. Germline lookup yields CDR1 SQVTM and CDR2 ANQGSEA. With 8 bases removed from V and 0 bases from J, the gap between germline ends came to 11 bases. CDR3 in DNA: TGCAGCACCACAGAGGCCTCTGGGGCCAACGTCCTGACTTTC. Its translation is CSTTEASGANVLTF.

The chain couples TRBV7-2 to TRBJ2-1, with D possibly called TRBD1 or TRBD2 (5 bases each). The CDR3 has 13 residues. The germline V gene encodes CDR1 SGHTA and CDR2 FQGNSA. The V gene lost 5 bases and the J gene lost 5 bases, with 10 bases spanning the gap. In DNA form, the CDR3 reads TGTGCCAGCAGCCGGGACGGGAACAATGAGCAGTTCTTC. This codes for CASSRDGNNEQFF.

The rearrangement uses TRBV25-1 and TRBJ2-4, with 10 bases identical to TRBD1. The end of the DNA is better explained by TRBJ2-7, so the J call may be wrong. Germline V gene data show CDR1 as MGHDK and CDR2 as SYGVNS. The CDR3 runs 16 residues. CDR3 nucleotides: TGTGCCAGCAGTCCAAAGATGGGACAGGGGACCTACGAGCAGTACTTC. Translating it yields CASSPKMGQGTYEQYF.

This clonotype was found a few times. V and J are TRBV7-2 and TRBJ1-2, with TRBD1 matching over 8 bases. From germline, CDR1 is SGHTA and CDR2 FQGNSA. J was trimmed by 2 bases and V by 5 bases; bases with no gene match: 7. The CDR3 is 15 amino acids. The CDR3 nucleotides are TGTGCCAGCAGCCGGCGACAGGGGAGGAACTATGGCTACACCTTC. It is translated as CASSRRQGRNYGYTF. The whole variable domain, remainder taken from reference TRBV7-2 and TRBJ1-2, is GAGVSQSPSNKVTEKGKDVELRCDPISGHTALYWYRQSLGQGLEFLIYFQGNSAPDKSGLPSDRFSAERTGGSVSTLTIQRTQQEDSAVYLCASSRRQGRNYGYTFGSGTRLTVV.

V is TRBV5-4 and J is TRBJ2-3; 7 bases align to TRBD1. CDR3 length: 15 amino acids. Germline-derived CDR1 and CDR2 are SGHNT and YYREEE (reference sequence). Germline trimming cut 0 bases from V and 3 bases from J; bases unmatched to any gene: 4. CDR3 nucleotides: TGTGCCAGCAGCTTGGGACAGGGCTGGACAGATACGCAGTATTTT. It translates to CASSLGQGWTDTQYF. The whole variable domain, filled in from reference TRBV5-4 and TRBJ2-3, reads ETGVTQSPTHLIKTRGQQVTLRCSSQSGHNTVSWYQQALGQGPQFIFQYYREEENGRGNFPPRFSGLQFPNYSSELNVNALELDDSALYLCASSLGQGWTDTQYFGPGTRLTVL.

The V call is TRBV7-2, the J call TRBJ2-5; D gene uncertain. CDR1 and CDR2 (germline): SGHTA, FQGNSA. The CDR3 sequence is 14 residues long. V gave up 5 bases and J gave up 2 bases, with 12 bases separating them. The CDR3 nucleotides read TGTGCCAGCAGCCCCGGTCGGAAACAAGAGACCCAGTACTTC. Translating gives CASSPGRKQETQYF.

The rearrangement links TRBV20-1 to TRBJ2-5, with D possibly matching TRBD2 (5 bases). Per the germline V gene, CDR1 is DFQATT and CDR2 is SNEGSKA (reference sequence). V shed 3 bases and J shed 1 base, with 12 bases lying between them. The CDR3 is 14 residues long. As DNA, the CDR3 is TGCAGTGCTAGTAATCCCGGGATCCAAGAGACCCAGTACTTC. The encoded protein is CSASNPGIQETQYF.

The V and J genes are TRBV4-3 and TRBJ1-2; D unclear. Trimming left V 1 base short and J 4 bases short, with 13 bases between. The CDR3 runs 15 residues. Looked up from germline, CDR1 is LGHNA and CDR2 is YSLEER. In DNA form, the CDR3 reads TGCGCCAGCAGCCAAGGCCAGGCAGAATTCTATGGCTACACCTTC. Protein product: CASSQGQAEFYGYTF.

This clonotype was recorded a few times. The chain links TRBV5-8 to TRBJ2-2; 7 bases match TRBD1. CDR1 and CDR2 from the germline V gene are SGHTS and YDEGEE. The J segment lost 0 bases and the V segment lost 7 bases, leaving 3 bases of the junction unmatched. CDR3 size: 14 residues. DNA for the CDR3: TGTGCCAGCGGCGACAGGGCGAACACCGGGGAGCTGTTTTTT. Translating gives CASGDRANTGELFF.

The chain links TRBV20-1 to TRBJ2-7, with D tentatively TRBD2 (7 bases). V was clipped by 6 bases and J by 1 base, with 22 bases between them. Looked up from germline, CDR1 is DFQATT and CDR2 is SNEGSKA (reference sequence). The CDR3 consists of 16 residues. The CDR3 DNA is TGCAGTGCGGCGCGGGTTGGGGGGGCTACGTCCTACGAGCAGTACTTC. Translation gives CSAARVGGATSYEQYF.

This clonotype was detected only once. The gene calls are TRBV11-1 and TRBJ2-3; 9 nucleotides agree with TRBD2. The CDR3 runs to 15 residues. Germline CDR1 is SGHAT and CDR2 is FQDESV (reference sequence). Trimming took 5 bases from V and 11 from J; bases not matched to a gene: 14. The CDR3 nucleotides read TGTGCCAGCAGCCCTAGGGGGCTAGCGGGGAGAGGGCAGTATTTT. It codes for CASSPRGLAGRGQYF.